These 28 T cell receptor beta chains share one sample of origin, sequenced in a study of graft-versus-host responses after intestinal transplantation. For these TCRs, the target antigens are not known. Sequencing was performed with immunoSEQ multiplex PCR; in TCRdb, only in-frame clones are kept and a portion is missing. The sample contains some 100,000 clones, 80% to 95% of which appear only once. The source material was unstimulated CD8+ T cells sorted from spleen or lymph node cells, sampled before transplant. The origin of the receptors is a human donor who was the organ donor for an intestinal transplant.

This chain joins TRBV4-1 and TRBJ2-1; TRBD1 might be the D (5 bases). Germline-derived CDR1 and CDR2 are MGHRA and YSYEKL. The germline V and J ends were trimmed by 4 bases and 3 bases, with 10 bases remaining between them. This CDR3 region has 14 residues. The CDR3 nucleotides are TGCGCCAGCAGCCGAACGACAGACTACAATGAGCAGTTCTTC. Protein sequence: CASSRTTDYNEQFF.

The chain uses TRBV5-6 and TRBJ2-4; 7 bases line up with TRBD1. Germline V CDR1 and CDR2: SGHDT, YYEEEE. CDR3 length equals 15 residues. The V segment lost 1 base and the J segment 2 bases; nucleotides outside the gene matches: 3. The CDR3 nucleotides are TGTGCCAGCAGCTTGTGGGACAGCCCCAAAAACATTCAGTACTTC. Protein product: CASSLWDSPKNIQYF.

This chain uses TRBV6-1 with TRBJ1-4, with D possibly being TRBD1 (6 bases). This CDR3 region has 15 residues. The germline V gene encodes CDR1 MNHNS and CDR2 SASEGT. Trimming shortened V by 5 bases and J by 4 bases, and 14 bases separated the two germline ends. CDR3 sequence: CASSPTTGYNEKLFF. The CDR3 DNA reads as TGTGCCAGCAGTCCTACGACAGGCTATAATGAAAAACTGTTTTTT.

The J gene is TRBJ2-5, the V gene TRBV7-6; the D is unclear. Looked up from germline, CDR1 is SGHVS and CDR2 is FNYEAQ. This CDR3 is 14 amino acids long. The V end was cut by 5 bases, the J end by 3 bases, with 13 bases between. CDR3 amino acids: CASSPSPFKETQYF. CDR3 nucleotide sequence: TGTGCCAGCAGCCCCTCCCCCTTTAAAGAGACCCAGTACTTC.

The V gene is TRBV5-1, the J gene TRBJ2-2; the match to TRBD2 covers 7 bases. Germline CDR1 SGHRS, CDR2 YFSETQ. Trimming removed 4 bases from V and 4 bases from J; junction bases left unmatched: 10. This CDR3 has 16 amino acids. The CDR3 coding sequence is TGCGCCAGCAGCACGGAGGGAGGGCGTGCCACCGGGGAGCTGTTTTTT. Protein product: CASSTEGGRATGELFF.

The chain combines TRBV7-2 with TRBJ2-5; the match to TRBD2 covers 11 bases. Germline CDR1 and CDR2: SGHTA and FQGNSA. The CDR3 sequence is 16 residues long. With V trimmed by 4 bases and J by 3 bases, 7 bases remained unmatched. The CDR3: CASSSPLAGGKETQYF. The CDR3 DNA reads TGTGCCAGCAGCTCGCCCCTAGCGGGAGGAAAAGAGACCCAGTACTTC.

The CDR3, as DNA: TGTGCCAGCAGCCATCTATCATGGGACACCGAGAACTATGGCTACACCTTC. It yields the protein CASSHLSWDTENYGYTF. The chain carries TRBV14 and TRBJ1-2; the D gene is possibly TRBD1 (6 bases). In germline, CDR1 is SGHDN, CDR2 FVKESK. The germline V and J ends were trimmed by 3 bases and 2 bases, with 19 bases remaining between them. The CDR3 contains 17 residues.

The chain uses TRBV5-4 and TRBJ2-3, with a possible D match to TRBD2 (6 bases). Trimming removed 6 bases at V and 2 bases at J, with 19 bases between. The CDR3 length is 16 residues. The germline gives CDR1 SGHNT, CDR2 YYREEE (reference sequence). The CDR3, as DNA: TGTGCCAGCAACCAAAACTGGACTACCTCCACAGATACGCAGTATTTT. Translated: CASNQNWTTSTDTQYF.

A remark on this clone: The germline gene is not matched at one end of the junction; a read error may be the cause. The chain carries TRBV2 and TRBJ2-7, with 8 bases lining up with TRBD1. The CDR3 runs 13 residues. Germline assignment: CDR1 SNHLY and CDR2 FYNNEI. DNA for the CDR3: TGTGCCGGCAGGGCAGGGGGCCGTTTAGAGCAGTACTTC. Amino acids: CAGRAGGRLEQYF. The variable domain in full, completed from reference TRBV2 and TRBJ2-7, reads EPEVTQTPSHQVTQMGQEVILRCVPISNHLYFYWYRQILGQKVEFLVSFYNNEISEKSEIFDDQFSVERPDGSNFTLKIRSTKLEDSAMYFCAGRAGGRLEQYFGPGTRLTVT.

The chain combines TRBV27 with TRBJ1-5; D gene uncertain. Germline V gene lookup returns CDR1 MNHEY and CDR2 SMNVEV (reference sequence). Trimming cost V 0 bases and J 4 bases, with 4 bases left between them. The CDR3 length is 13 residues. Written as DNA, the CDR3 is TGTGCCAGCAGTTTATCGAGTAATCAGCCCCAGCATTTT. Its translation is CASSLSSNQPQHF.

This chain joins TRBV2 and TRBJ2-1; 7 nucleotides align to TRBD2. Germline V gene lookup returns CDR1 SNHLY and CDR2 FYNNEI. This CDR3 comprises 12 residues. After removal of 9 bases from V and 7 bases from J, the junction contained 6 bases not matched to a gene. The CDR3 DNA reads TGTGCCAGAGGACTAGTTACAAATGAGCAGTTCTTC. Translation: CARGLVTNEQFF.

The chain combines TRBV29-1 with TRBJ2-2, with TRBD1 as a possible D gene (5 bases). The germline V gene encodes CDR1 SQVTM and CDR2 ANQGSEA. With 1 base removed from V and 3 bases from J, the gap between germline ends came to 18 bases. The CDR3 has 17 residues. The CDR3 protein is CSVEGTTAQGHTGELFF. CDR3 DNA sequence: TGCAGCGTTGAAGGGACGACGGCGCAGGGCCACACCGGGGAGCTGTTTTTT.

This clone has only a few counts. The V call is TRBV28, the J call TRBJ1-3, with D unclear. Trimming cost V 8 bases and J 4 bases, with 3 bases left between them. Per the germline V gene, CDR1 is MDHEN and CDR2 is SYDVKM. This CDR3 contains 10 residues. In DNA form, the CDR3 reads TGTGCCAGCCTCGGAAACACCATATATTTT. It codes for CASLGNTIYF.

The chain combines TRBV6-1 with TRBJ1-6; 7 bases agree with TRBD1. The germline CDR1 and CDR2 sequences are MNHNS and SASEGT. J gave up 8 bases and V 8 bases, and 6 bases lay outside the gene matches. The CDR3 has 13 amino acids. The CDR3 DNA sequence: TGTGCCAGCTTTCGGCAGGGGGATTCACCCCTCCACTTT. Amino acid sequence: CASFRQGDSPLHF.

The chain is built from TRBV5-4 and TRBJ2-7, with TRBD2 matching 7 bases. Germline-derived CDR1 and CDR2 are SGHNT and YYREEE (reference sequence). The CDR3 runs to 15 residues. The V gene end was trimmed by 3 bases and the J gene end by 5 bases; junction bases not matched to a gene: 11. CDR3 in DNA: TGTGCCAGCAGCTCGAGCGGGGTAACAATCGACGAGCAGTACTTC. Translating gives CASSSSGVTIDEQYF.

The CDR3 bases are TGTGCCAGCAGCGTAGTTGATGGGATGGGGCACAATGAGCAGTTCTTC. Translated, it gives CASSVVDGMGHNEQFF. The chain combines TRBV9 with TRBJ2-1; D may be TRBD1 (5 bases). The CDR3 is 16 residues long. Deletions cut 0 bases from V and 5 bases from J, with 15 bases between. In germline, CDR1 is SGDLS, CDR2 YYNGEE.

The chain carries TRBV5-4 and TRBJ2-7; TRBD2 might be the D (6 bases). Per the germline V gene, CDR1 is SGHNT and CDR2 is YYREEE (reference sequence). The CDR3 is 14 residues long. V lost 0 bases to trimming and J lost 3 bases, with 10 bases between them. The DNA of the CDR3 is TGTGCCAGCAGCTTGGTAGCGGCCAGCTACGAGCAGTACTTC. This sequence encodes CASSLVAASYEQYF.

The J gene is TRBJ1-5, the V gene TRBV19, with 7 bases that match TRBD1. V was clipped by 6 bases and J by 9 bases; unmatched bases: 11. CDR1 LNHDA and CDR2 SQIVND come from the germline V gene (reference sequence). This CDR3 region has 14 residues. Here the CDR3 reads CASSGTVKIWPQHF. CDR3 DNA sequence: TGTGCCAGTAGCGGGACAGTTAAAATTTGGCCCCAGCATTTT.

This clone was observed a single time. This chain connects TRBV5-1 to TRBJ2-1; D is unclear. Germline values: CDR1 SGHRS, CDR2 YFSETQ. This CDR3 contains 12 residues. Trimming cost V 2 bases and J 7 bases, with 7 bases left between them. The CDR3 reads CASSLLTNEQFF. In DNA form, the CDR3 reads TGCGCCAGCAGCTTACTAACTAATGAGCAGTTCTTC.

The CDR3 nucleotides are TGTGCCAGCAGTGAAGATGGTAGTTCTCCAGATACGCAGTATTTT. This translates into CASSEDGSSPDTQYF. This chain connects TRBV2 to TRBJ2-3, with D hard to call. V lost 1 base to trimming and J lost 4 bases, with 12 bases between them. The CDR3 covers 15 residues. Germline CDR1 SNHLY, CDR2 FYNNEI.

V is TRBV11-2 and J is TRBJ1-1, with D perhaps matching TRBD1 (6 bases). The V end was cut by 5 bases, the J end by 1 base, with 20 bases between. The length of the CDR3 is 17 residues. Germline lookup yields CDR1 SGHAT and CDR2 FQNNGV. The CDR3 is CASSPRLGRGTNTEAFF. DNA of the CDR3: TGTGCCAGCAGCCCCCGCCTAGGCAGGGGCACGAACACTGAAGCTTTCTTT.

The DNA for the CDR3 is TGTGCCAGCAGTGAGGGACTCTTGGGCATTCAGTACTTC. Encoded protein: CASSEGLLGIQYF. The rearrangement joins TRBV6-1 to TRBJ2-4, with a tentative D call TRBD2 (6 bases). V lost 3 bases and J lost 9, with 12 bases in between. Germline V gene sequence: CDR1 MNHNS, CDR2 SASEGT. The CDR3 is made up of 13 amino acids.

CDR3 DNA sequence: TGTGCCAGCAGCTTGGATGGAGGGGAGAACACTGAAGCTTTCTTT. The encoded protein is CASSLDGGENTEAFF. This chain links TRBV5-6 with TRBJ1-1, with D maybe TRBD1 (5 bases). This CDR3 region has 15 residues. V dropped 0 bases and J dropped 1 base, with 10 bases sitting between them. Germline assignment: CDR1 SGHDT and CDR2 YYEEEE.

The chain uses TRBV20-1 and TRBJ1-2, with 7 positions matching TRBD1. The CDR3 has 11 residues. J was trimmed by 11 bases and V by 7 bases; bases with no gene match: 10. Germline V gives CDR1 DFQATT, CDR2 SNEGSKA (reference sequence). CDR3 sequence reads: CSVTLPTGYTF. Written as DNA, the CDR3 is TGCAGTGTTACCCTCCCGACAGGGTACACCTTC.

This chain uses TRBV5-6 with TRBJ2-1; 11 bases map to TRBD2. The V gene's germline CDR1 is SGHDT and CDR2 YYEEEE. The ends lost 4 bases at V and 7 bases at J; junction bases unmatched: 10. The CDR3 runs to 16 residues. CDR3 nucleotide sequence: TGTGCCAGCAGCCTGCTACTAGCGGGAGCCGCGAATGAGCAGTTCTTC. Protein: CASSLLLAGAANEQFF.

The rearrangement uses TRBV7-6 and TRBJ2-7; TRBD2 agrees at 14 bases. V trimming: 6 bases; J trimming: 0 bases; junction bases outside the gene matches: 4. Germline V gene sequence: CDR1 SGHVS, CDR2 FNYEAQ. The CDR3 totals 16 residues. The CDR3: CASSPGLAGDSYEQYF. CDR3 sequence (DNA): TGTGCCAGCAGTCCGGGACTAGCGGGGGACTCCTACGAGCAGTACTTC.

J is TRBJ2-7 and V is TRBV5-8; tentatively, D is TRBD2 (6 bases). The CDR3 runs to 15 residues. Germline V gene data show CDR1 as SGHTS and CDR2 as YDEGEE. Deletions cut 1 base from V and 1 base from J, with 12 bases between. DNA of the CDR3: TGTGCCAGCAGCTTGCTGGTTAGCGGTTCCTACGAGCAGTACTTC. Its protein is CASSLLVSGSYEQYF.

The rearrangement uses TRBV6-1 and TRBJ2-2, with D possibly TRBD2 on 6 matching bases. Germline V gene sequence: CDR1 MNHNS, CDR2 SASEGT. This CDR3 region has 15 residues. Trimming took off 3 bases at V and 8 bases at J, with 16 bases between the two ends. As DNA, the CDR3 is TGTGCCAGCAGTGATCGGGGGAGGCAAGGGGGGGAGCTGTTTTTT. Encoded protein: CASSDRGRQGGELFF.